This TCR beta chain was recovered during a study of T cell responses to AZD1222 COVID-19 vaccine. A note on this clone: The antigen remains unidentified.

Notes on the study in general: Spike as a whole was targeted by vaccine-associated CD4 TCRs, dominant at 160-218 and 743-854. In a largely white British group with more females than males, clonal diversity was possibly underestimated.

Germline V gene lookup returns CDR1 SGHAT and CDR2 FQDESV (reference sequence). The V end was cut by 5 bases, the J end by 3 bases, with 8 bases between. This CDR3 comprises 14 residues. Repertoires were generated with immunoSEQ multiplex PCR, while TCRdb's copy carries only in-frame clones and drops some. In the table there are more than 95,000 clones, roughly 90% of which are singletons. The chain combines TRBV11-1 with TRBJ1-6; tentative D call: TRBD1 (5 bases). The sequencing used peripheral blood, collected on day 0 of AZD1222 vaccination. The TCR comes from an adult in good health. The CDR3 sequence is CASSRDGYNSPLHF. CDR3 in DNA: TGTGCCAGCAGCAGGGACGGCTATAATTCACCCCTCCACTTT.